These 21 T cell receptor beta chains came from one sample sequenced in a study of vaccination effects on CD4 cells after COVID-19 (dated by TCRdb to between 2022 and 2023). After around 11 days of culture, CD4+ T cells were isolated with the EasySep CD4+ T cell isolation kit. Convalescent patients had PCR-confirmed SARS-CoV-2 infection between March and December 2020, before Alpha, Beta and Delta variants emerged in the United States. Each participant got two doses of an mRNA SARS-CoV-2 vaccine, either BNT162b2 or mRNA-1273. Their specific antigens are unknown. The library came from the immunoSEQ multiplex PCR assay. The immuneACCESS repertoire file appears here via TCRdb, limited to in-frame rearrangements. These files lack a portion of the clones; in checked studies, under half of the deficit traces to unresolved V genes, and the cause of the others is not known. The sample has 40,000 to 45,000 clones on record, over 60% of them singletons. The top ten clones comprise about 3.7% of the sample.

Specimen: CD4+ T cells from PBMCs cultured without peptide, collected after COVID-19 vaccination. These receptors came from a human donor who had a prior SARS-CoV-2 infection.

Only a few counts were recorded for this clone. The chain joins TRBV4-1 to TRBJ2-7; 8 positions match TRBD1. The CDR3 totals 15 residues. Germline V lookup: CDR1 MGHRA, CDR2 YSYEKL. After removal of 4 bases from V and 5 bases from J, the junction contained 10 bases not matched to a gene. CDR3 coding DNA: TGCGCCAGCAGCCCCTGGACAGGGACTGCGAACGAGCAGTACTTC. Translation gives CASSPWTGTANEQYF.

This clone was counted a few times. V usage is TRBV2 and J usage is TRBJ2-1; possibly TRBD1 or TRBD2 for D (5 bases each). V lost 7 bases and J 3 bases, leaving 13 bases between the germline ends. This CDR3 has 14 residues. Per the germline V gene, CDR1 is SNHLY and CDR2 is FYNNEI. The CDR3 DNA is TGTGCCAGCAAGGGGACCCGGGACTACAATGAGCAGTTCTTC. It encodes CASKGTRDYNEQFF.

This clone is medium-sized in the sample. The chain has TRBV6-6 and TRBJ2-7, with D possibly matching TRBD1 (5 bases). The length of the CDR3 is 13 residues. V lost 6 bases and J lost 5, with 14 bases in between. CDR1 and CDR2 from the germline V gene are MNHNY and SVGAGI (reference sequence). CDR3 DNA: TGTGCCAGCAGGGTGACAGTTTCGGACGAGCAGTACTTC. Encoded protein: CASRVTVSDEQYF.

The chain joins TRBV7-3 to TRBJ2-3; D is unclear. Trimming left V 1 base short and J 6 bases short, with 11 bases between. Germline V gene data show CDR1 as SGHTA and CDR2 as FQGTGA. The CDR3 sequence is 14 residues long. The CDR3 region has the DNA TGTGCCAGCAGCTTAAATCCGGGTACGGATACGCAGTATTTT. Encoded protein: CASSLNPGTDTQYF.

The V call is TRBV5-4, the J call TRBJ1-1; possible D gene TRBD1, 5 bases. This CDR3 is 15 amino acids long. The V gene's germline CDR1 is SGHNT and CDR2 YYREEE (reference sequence). V lost 0 bases and J 2 bases, leaving 11 bases between the germline ends. The CDR3 DNA follows: TGTGCCAGCAGCTTGGCAGATACAGGAAACACTGAAGCTTTCTTT. Translation: CASSLADTGNTEAFF.

This chain uses TRBV5-1 with TRBJ2-2; tentatively, D is TRBD1 (6 bases). CDR1 and CDR2 from the germline V gene are SGHRS and YFSETQ. This CDR3 spans 17 amino acids. Trimming removed 0 bases from V and 4 bases from J, with 16 bases in between. The DNA for the CDR3 is TGCGCCAGCAGCTTGGGAGCGCTGAGAGGGGGCACCGGGGAGCTGTTTTTT. It specifies CASSLGALRGGTGELFF.

The chain has TRBV20-1 and TRBJ1-4; D is undetermined. From germline, CDR1 is DFQATT and CDR2 SNEGSKA (reference sequence). The CDR3 runs 12 residues. V was shortened by 3 bases and J by 6 bases, with 8 bases between the two germline ends. CDR3 protein: CSASLSDEKLFF. DNA of the CDR3: TGCAGTGCTAGTTTGTCAGATGAAAAACTGTTTTTT.

The chain employs TRBV6-5 and TRBJ2-5; 7 nucleotides align to TRBD2. The CDR3 extends over 15 amino acids. V dropped 2 bases and J dropped 5; count of bases not matched to a gene: 8. The germline V gene encodes CDR1 MNHEY and CDR2 SVGAGI. The CDR3, as DNA: TGTGCCAGCAGTTACCCTTTGGGGGGGGTCGAGACCCAGTACTTC. Translation: CASSYPLGGVETQYF.

The sample holds one count of this clone. This chain links TRBV4-1 with TRBJ2-1; a weak D match, TRBD1 (6 bases). Trimming pared 7 bases from V and 0 bases from J, leaving 10 bases between. Germline assignment: CDR1 MGHRA and CDR2 YSYEKL. The CDR3 has 14 amino acids. CDR3 DNA sequence: TGCGCCAGCAAACAGGGCCCCTCCTACAATGAGCAGTTCTTC. It encodes CASKQGPSYNEQFF.

The chain has TRBV29-1 and TRBJ2-7; TRBD1 matches 7 bases. Unmatched junction bases numbered 6, after V lost 4 bases and J lost 3 bases. Germline V CDR1 and CDR2: SQVTM, ANQGSEA. CDR3 size: 13 residues. CDR3 bases: TGCAGCGTTGGAGGGGGCGCTGGCTACGAGCAGTACTTC. Amino acid sequence: CSVGGGAGYEQYF.

The gene calls are TRBV5-1 and TRBJ2-5, with TRBD2 identical over 7 bases. The germline gives CDR1 SGHRS, CDR2 YFSETQ. The V and J ends lost 4 bases and 1 base, in that order; junction bases with no gene match: 4. The CDR3 spans 14 residues. Written as DNA, the CDR3 is TGCGCCAGCAGCATCTTAGCGGGCCAAGAGACCCAGTACTTC. This sequence encodes CASSILAGQETQYF. Combining the CDR3 with reference TRBV5-1 and TRBJ2-5 gives the whole variable domain KAGVTQTPRYLIKTRGQQVTLSCSPISGHRSVSWYQQTPGQGLQFLFEYFSETQRNKGNFPGRFSGRQFSNSRSEMNVSTLELGDSALYLCASSILAGQETQYFGPGTRLLVL.

The rearrangement links TRBV5-1 to TRBJ2-5; D is undetermined. V was trimmed by 4 bases and J by 4 bases, leaving 5 bases between them. CDR3 length: 11 residues. Germline V gene lookup returns CDR1 SGHRS and CDR2 YFSETQ. CDR3 amino acids: CASSLRETQYF. CDR3 nucleotides: TGCGCCAGCAGCCTTCGAGAGACCCAGTACTTC.

This chain uses TRBV15 with TRBJ1-3; perhaps TRBD1 as D (5 bases). This CDR3 is built from 18 residues. Trimming stripped 0 bases from V and 0 bases from J, with 15 bases between. From germline, CDR1 is LNHNV and CDR2 YYDKDF (reference sequence). The CDR3 DNA reads TGTGCCACCAGCAGAGATATCGCAGGGCCACGCTCTGGAAACACCATATATTTT. It codes for CATSRDIAGPRSGNTIYF.

The chain has TRBV4-2 and TRBJ1-5; D gene unclear. Germline assignment: CDR1 LGHNA and CDR2 YNFKEQ. The CDR3 is 13 residues long. Trimming pared 0 bases from V and 7 bases from J, leaving 7 bases between. The CDR3 loop is CASSQDPRQPQHF. CDR3 DNA sequence: TGTGCCAGCAGCCAAGATCCGAGGCAGCCCCAGCATTTT.

The CDR3 here is CASSLQGIEQYF. CDR3 bases: TGTGCCAGCAGTCTACAGGGTATCGAGCAGTACTTC. J is TRBJ2-7 and V is TRBV12-3 or TRBV12-4, with D possibly being TRBD1 (6 bases). Trimming took 5 bases from V and 6 from J, leaving 11 bases between them. The CDR3 sequence is 12 residues long.

The chain joins TRBV15 to TRBJ1-5, with D perhaps matching TRBD1 (5 bases). Trimming took off 2 bases at V and 6 bases at J, with 8 bases between the two ends. Germline-derived CDR1 and CDR2 are LNHNV and YYDKDF (reference sequence). The CDR3 contains 13 residues. The CDR3 reads CATSRKGIQPQHF. CDR3 coding DNA: TGTGCCACCAGCAGAAAGGGGATTCAGCCCCAGCATTTT.

This clone has just one count. V is TRBV19 and J is TRBJ2-7; D possibly uses TRBD1 or TRBD2 (6 bases each). The germline V gene has CDR1 LNHDA and CDR2 SQIVND (reference sequence). This CDR3 region has 17 residues. V was trimmed by 2 bases and J by 7 bases, leaving 24 bases between them. CDR3 sequence: CASSISGRGAIFGEQYF. DNA of the CDR3: TGTGCCAGTAGTATAAGTGGAAGGGGGGCCATCTTTGGAGAGCAGTACTTC.

V gene TRBV4-2 combines with J gene TRBJ2-3; 13 positions match TRBD2. CDR1 is LGHNA, CDR2 YNFKEQ, per germline. This CDR3 is built from 18 residues. V lost 0 bases to trimming and J lost 0 bases; unmatched junction nucleotides: 3. The CDR3 DNA follows: TGTGCCAGCAGCCAAGAAGGGACTAGCGGGACTAGCACAGATACGCAGTATTTT. This encodes CASSQEGTSGTSTDTQYF.

V is TRBV2 and J is TRBJ2-1; 9 nucleotides line up with TRBD2. Germline-derived CDR1 and CDR2 are SNHLY and FYNNEI. This CDR3 spans 16 amino acids. The V and J ends lost 4 bases and 2 bases, in that order; junction bases with no gene match: 6. In nucleotides, the CDR3 is TGTGCCAGCAGTGGTCCCCTAGCGGGGACCTACAATGAGCAGTTCTTC. Amino acid sequence: CASSGPLAGTYNEQFF.

The chain carries TRBV5-4 and TRBJ2-5; 7 bases are a match to TRBD2. V dropped 5 bases and J dropped 5; count of bases not matched to a gene: 18. The CDR3 has 17 residues. Looked up from germline, CDR1 is SGHNT and CDR2 is YYREEE (reference sequence). The CDR3 reads CASRHDSGTNRFETQYF. CDR3 DNA sequence: TGTGCCAGCAGGCATGATTCCGGGACTAATAGGTTCGAGACCCAGTACTTC.

This clone occurred a few times. The rearrangement uses TRBV11-2 and TRBJ1-4; tentative D call: TRBD1 (6 bases). V gave up 5 bases and J gave up 6 bases, with 13 bases separating them. Per germline, CDR1 SGHAT and CDR2 FQNNGV. The CDR3 has 14 residues. The CDR3 sequence is CASSHGGGYEKLFF. CDR3 nucleotides: TGTGCCAGCAGCCACGGGGGCGGATATGAAAAACTGTTTTTT.